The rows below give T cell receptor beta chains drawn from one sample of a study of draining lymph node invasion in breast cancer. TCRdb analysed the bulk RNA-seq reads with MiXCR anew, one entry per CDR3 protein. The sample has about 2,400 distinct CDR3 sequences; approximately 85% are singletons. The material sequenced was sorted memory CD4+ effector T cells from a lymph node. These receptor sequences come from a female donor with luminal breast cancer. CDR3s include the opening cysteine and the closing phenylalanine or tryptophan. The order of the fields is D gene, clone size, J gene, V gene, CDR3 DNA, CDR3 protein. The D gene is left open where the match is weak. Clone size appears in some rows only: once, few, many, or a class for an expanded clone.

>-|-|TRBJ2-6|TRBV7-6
TGTGCCAGCAGCCCAGGGTCTGGGGCCAACGTCCTGACTTTC
CASSPGSGANVLTF
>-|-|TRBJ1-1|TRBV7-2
TGTGCCAGCACCCGACACCAAGGGGACACTGAAGCTTTCTTT
CASTRHQGDTEAFF
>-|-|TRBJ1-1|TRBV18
TGTGCCAGCTCACCACCGATGAACACTGAAGCTTTCTTT
CASSPPMNTEAFF
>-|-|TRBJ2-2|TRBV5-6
TGTGCCAGCAGCTTGGCCGGCTGGAACACCGGGGAGCTGTTTTTT
CASSLAGWNTGELFF
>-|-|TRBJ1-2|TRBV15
TGTGCCACCAGCAGAGAAACGGGGGCGGACTATGGCTACACCTTC
CATSRETGADYGYTF
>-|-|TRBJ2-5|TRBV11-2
TGTGCCAGCAGCCGGGACCACCAAGAGACCCAGTACTTC
CASSRDHQETQYF
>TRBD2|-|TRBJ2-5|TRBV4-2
TGTGCCAGCAGTCACAGTCGACTAGCGGTGGAAGAGACCCAGTACTTC
CASSHSRLAVEETQYF
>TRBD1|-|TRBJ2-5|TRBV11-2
TGTGCCAGCAGTCCCGGGACAGGAAGTTTAGCCCAGTACTTC
CASSPGTGSLAQYF
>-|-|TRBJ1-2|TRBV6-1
TGTGCCAGCAACTTCAGGGCAGAATCCATCTATGGCTACACCTTC
CASNFRAESIYGYTF
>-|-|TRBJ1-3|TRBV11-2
TGTGCCAGCAGCTTTGGTCAGGGAAGATCCGGAAACACCATATATTTT
CASSFGQGRSGNTIYF
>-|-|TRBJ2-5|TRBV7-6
TGTGCCAGCAGCCCCCCCTGGTCGGGGATGACAGAGACCCAGTACTTC
CASSPPWSGMTETQYF
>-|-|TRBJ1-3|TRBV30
TGTGCCTGGGTCCGGGACAACTCTGGAAACACCATATATTTT
CAWVRDNSGNTIYF
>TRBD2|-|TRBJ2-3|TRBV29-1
TGCAGCGTTGATGGGGCTCCGGGGGGTGCAGATACGCAGTATTTT
CSVDGAPGGADTQYF
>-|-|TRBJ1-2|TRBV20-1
TGCAGTGCTACTTGGAACTATGGCTACACCTTC
CSATWNYGYTF
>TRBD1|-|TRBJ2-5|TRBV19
TGTGCCAGTAGCCCGGGACAGGGGCGGAAGGAGACCCAGTACTTC
CASSPGQGRKETQYF
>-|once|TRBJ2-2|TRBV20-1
TGCAGTGCAGTACAGGGCGGCCCGAGCACCGGGGAGCTGTTTTTT
CSAVQGGPSTGELFF
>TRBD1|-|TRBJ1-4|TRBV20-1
TGCGGCACAGGGGAGGCTAATGAAAAACTGTTTTTT
CGTGEANEKLFF
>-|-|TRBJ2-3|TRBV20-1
TGCAGTGCTAGAGAGGCTGCCTTGAGTACGCAGTATTTT
CSAREAALSTQYF
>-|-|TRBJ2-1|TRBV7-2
TGTGCCAGCAGCTCGAGGGGTTCCCACAGCTACAATGAGCAGTTCTTC
CASSSRGSHSYNEQFF
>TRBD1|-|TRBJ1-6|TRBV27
TGTGCCAGCAGTCTATACGGAGGGGGCGGGGCAGGGAGAGGAAATTCACCCCTCCACTTT
CASSLYGGGGAGRGNSPLHF
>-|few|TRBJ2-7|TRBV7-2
TGTGCCAGCAGCTTAGTCCTCTACGAGCAGTACTTC
CASSLVLYEQYF
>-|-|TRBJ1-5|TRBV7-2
TGTGCCAGCAGTTTGGACGGATTTAATCAGCCCCAGCATTTT
CASSLDGFNQPQHF
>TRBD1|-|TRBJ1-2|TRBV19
TGTGCCAGCTTGGACAGGGACTATGTGGATGGCTACACCTTC
CASLDRDYVDGYTF
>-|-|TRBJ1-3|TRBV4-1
TGCGCCAGCAGCCACCTACAGGGCTCTGGAAACACCATATATTTT
CASSHLQGSGNTIYF
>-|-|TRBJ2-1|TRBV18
TGTGCCAGCTCACCAGAGTCAGGGTGGATGGGCAATGAGCAGTTCTTC
CASSPESGWMGNEQFF
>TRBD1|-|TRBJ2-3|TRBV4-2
TGTGCCAGCAGCCAAGATTTCAAGACAGGGAAAGATACGCAGTATTTT
CASSQDFKTGKDTQYF
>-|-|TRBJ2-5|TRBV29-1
TGCAGCGTCCCGGCGAGTCTGGAGACCCAGTACTTC
CSVPASLETQYF
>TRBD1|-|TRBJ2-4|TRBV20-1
TGCAGTGCTAGAGGACAGGGGGCCAAAAACATTCAGTACTTC
CSARGQGAKNIQYF
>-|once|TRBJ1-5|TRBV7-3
TGTGCCAGCAGCTTATTTCGGGGGCAGCCCCAGCATTTT
CASSLFRGQPQHF
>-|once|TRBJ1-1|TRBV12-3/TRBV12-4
TGTGCCAGCAGCCCTCTCTGGGGCAACACTGAAGCTTTCTTT
CASSPLWGNTEAFF
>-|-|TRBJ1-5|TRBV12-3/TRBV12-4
TGTGCCAGCAGTTTAGCACAGATACCCCAGCATTTT
CASSLAQIPQHF
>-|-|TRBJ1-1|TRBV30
TGTGCCTGGAGTCCCCAAACCGACCTCGGACGGCTCATGAACACTGAAGCTTTCTTT
CAWSPQTDLGRLMNTEAFF
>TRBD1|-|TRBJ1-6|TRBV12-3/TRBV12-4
TGTGCCAGCAGTCTTGCAGGGGGTAATTCACCCCTCCACTTT
CASSLAGGNSPLHF
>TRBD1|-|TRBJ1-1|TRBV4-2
TGTGCCAGCAGCCCACAGGGGGGGGCTTTCTTT
CASSPQGGAFF
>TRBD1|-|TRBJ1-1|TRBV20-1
TGCAGTGCTCTGACAGGGTCCACTGAAGCTTTCTTT
CSALTGSTEAFF
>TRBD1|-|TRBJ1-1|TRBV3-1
TGTGCCAGCAGCCCTACGCCGGGACAGGGAGCCCCTGAAGCTTTCTTT
CASSPTPGQGAPEAFF
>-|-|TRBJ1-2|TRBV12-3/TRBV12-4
TGTGCCAGCACCCCCCAAACGATGGCCCTCTCGAACTATGGCTACACCTTC
CASTPQTMALSNYGYTF
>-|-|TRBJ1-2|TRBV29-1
TGCAGCGTTGACCCCGAGGGTGGCTACACCTTC
CSVDPEGGYTF
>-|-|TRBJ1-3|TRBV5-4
TGTGCCAGCAGCTTGCTGGGGAACTCTGGAAACACCATATATTTT
CASSLLGNSGNTIYF
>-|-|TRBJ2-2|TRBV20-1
TGCAGTGCTAGAGATGGGAAAAACCGGCTCCTACGGACCGGGGAGCTGTTTTTT
CSARDGKNRLLRTGELFF
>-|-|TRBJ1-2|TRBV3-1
TGTGCCAGCACACCAACGCCGGGCGGCAACTATGGCTACACCTTC
CASTPTPGGNYGYTF
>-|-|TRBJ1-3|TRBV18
TGTGCCAGCTCACCTTCATCGCGGAATTCTGGAAACACCATATATTTT
CASSPSSRNSGNTIYF
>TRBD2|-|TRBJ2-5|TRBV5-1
TGCGCCAGCGCGGGGGACCAAGAGACCCAGTACTTC
CASAGDQETQYF
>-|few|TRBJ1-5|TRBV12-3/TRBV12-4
TGTGCCAGCAGTGCCCGTTTCGGGGGTAGCAATCAGCCCCAGCATTTT
CASSARFGGSNQPQHF